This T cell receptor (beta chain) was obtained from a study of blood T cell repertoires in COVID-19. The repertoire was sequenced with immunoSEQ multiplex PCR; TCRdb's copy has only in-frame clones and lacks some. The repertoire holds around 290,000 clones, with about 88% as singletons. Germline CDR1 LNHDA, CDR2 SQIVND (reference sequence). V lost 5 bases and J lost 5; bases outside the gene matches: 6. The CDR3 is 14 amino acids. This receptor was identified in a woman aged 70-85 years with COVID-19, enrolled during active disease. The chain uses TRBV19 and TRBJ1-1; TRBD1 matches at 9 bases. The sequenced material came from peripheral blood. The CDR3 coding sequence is TGTGCCAGTAGTTTGGGGACAGGGAGGACTGAAGCTTTCTTT. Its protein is CASSLGTGRTEAFF.